This T cell receptor (beta chain) comes out of a study of shared T cell receptors in the human thymus. V lost 6 bases and J lost 3; bases outside the gene matches: 14. The CDR3 spans 19 residues. Germline assignment: CDR1 MNHEY and CDR2 SMNVEV (reference sequence). Profiling relied on immunoSEQ multiplex PCR, and the TCRdb table lists in-frame clones only, not all of them. The top ten hold roughly 0.01% of the sample, which has roughly 710,000 clones, approximately 85% seen once. The same data also contributed to another study, on human thymus T cells. That source reports: Immunologically healthy infants in Finland undergoing congenital heart defect surgery were the donors. Thymus pieces cut out during corrective heart surgery were the tissue that was used. Apparent bias marked the V and J gene usage of thymic and blood repertoires. Among unrelated individuals, related research reported thymic repertoires that overlapped highly.

This TCR came from a girl younger than two with a congenital heart defect. This chain joins TRBV27 and TRBJ2-5; 15 positions match TRBD2. Sequencing input: thymocytes. CDR3 amino acids: CASSLGLAGGLGLEETQYF. Written as DNA, the CDR3 is TGTGCCAGCAGCCTAGGACTAGCGGGGGGGCTCGGTTTGGAAGAGACCCAGTACTTC.